This T cell receptor beta chain comes out of a study of T cell changes during pregnancy in multiple sclerosis. Produced via immunoSEQ multiplex PCR; TCRdb's table is partial and in-frame only. This table has about 36,000 clones, around 92% appearing once. This CDR3 contains 14 residues. Germline CDR1 reads MDHEN; CDR2 reads SYDVKM. The V end lost 3 bases, the J end lost 6 bases, and 15 bases lay between the germline ends. The starting material was CD4+ T cells from peripheral blood mononuclear cells, obtained in the second trimester of pregnancy. This clonotype originated in a female donor in good health, enrolled as a control in a pregnancy study. The J gene is TRBJ2-7, the V gene TRBV28; possible D gene TRBD1, 8 bases. CDR3 coding DNA: TGTGCCAGCAGTTTTAGGACAGGGAGGGGCGAGCAGTACTTC. Translating it yields CASSFRTGRGEQYF.